Following are 18 T cell receptor beta chains from one sample sequenced in a study of T cell changes during pregnancy in multiple sclerosis. Generated by immunoSEQ multiplex PCR, the TCRdb table keeps only in-frame clones and is missing some. The sample has 30,000 to 35,000 clones; 90% are singletons. Specimen: CD8+ T cells from peripheral blood mononuclear cells, collected before pregnancy. All receptors come from a female donor with multiple sclerosis, enrolled in a pregnancy study.

The genes are TRBV7-3 and TRBJ2-1, with a weak D call TRBD2 (6 bases). Trimming shortened V by 5 bases and J by 8 bases, and 19 bases separated the two germline ends. Germline-derived CDR1 and CDR2 are SGHTA and FQGTGA. The CDR3 is 15 amino acids. The CDR3 here is CASSRRDSGFDEQFF. In nucleotides, the CDR3 is TGTGCCAGCAGCCGCCGGGACTCAGGGTTCGATGAGCAGTTCTTC.

The V and J genes are TRBV9 and TRBJ2-3, with TRBD2 matching 10 bases. Trimming cost V 0 bases and J 5 bases; bases outside gene matches: 6. This CDR3 region has 16 residues. Germline V CDR1 and CDR2: SGDLS, YYNGEE. DNA for the CDR3: TGTGCCAGCAGCGTAGAGCTAGCGGGAGTACGAGATACGCAGTATTTT. It translates to CASSVELAGVRDTQYF.

This clone was counted a few times. The J gene is TRBJ1-1, the V gene TRBV30; 9 positions match TRBD1. V lost 7 bases, J lost 4 bases, and 7 bases stayed unmatched. Germline V gene data show CDR1 as GTSNPN and CDR2 as SVGIG (reference sequence). The length of the CDR3 is 13 residues. Here the CDR3 reads CAFRQGVFTEAFF. The CDR3, as DNA: TGTGCCTTCCGACAGGGGGTCTTCACTGAAGCTTTCTTT.

In this sample, this clone turned up once. The chain joins TRBV10-3 to TRBJ1-6, with 9 bases identical to TRBD1. Germline trimming cut 3 bases from V and 4 bases from J; bases unmatched to any gene: 4. The CDR3 extends over 16 amino acids. Per germline, CDR1 ENHRY and CDR2 SYGVKD. The CDR3 DNA is TGTGCCATCAGTGATACAGGGGGCAGGTATAATTCACCCCTCCACTTT. Protein product: CAISDTGGRYNSPLHF.

This rearrangement joins TRBV10-3 to TRBJ1-2; perhaps TRBD1 as D (5 bases). CDR3 length equals 14 residues. Germline CDR1 and CDR2: ENHRY and SYGVKD. Trimming took 2 bases from V and 3 from J, leaving 10 bases between them. CDR3 sequence reads: CAISEGGSDYGYTF. CDR3 nucleotides: TGTGCCATCAGTGAGGGGGGGTCCGACTATGGCTACACCTTC.

The chain couples TRBV29-1 to TRBJ1-4, with 10 bases lining up with TRBD1. In germline, CDR1 is SQVTM, CDR2 ANQGSEA. The CDR3 runs 14 residues. After removal of 0 bases from V and 8 bases from J, the junction contained 3 bases not matched to a gene. The CDR3 region has the DNA TGCAGCGTTGAAGACGGGACAGGGGAGGAAAAACTGTTTTTT. Its protein is CSVEDGTGEEKLFF.

This sequence joins TRBV6-1 and TRBJ1-3; D gene uncertain. The germline V gene has CDR1 MNHNS and CDR2 SASEGT. V dropped 1 base and J dropped 0 bases, with 7 bases sitting between them. This CDR3 contains 15 residues. In DNA, the CDR3 is TGTGCCAGCAGTGAAGAGCTATACTCTGGAAACACCATATATTTT. Translation gives CASSEELYSGNTIYF.

The rearrangement links TRBV6-5 to TRBJ1-3; D may be TRBD1 (6 bases). CDR1 is MNHEY, CDR2 SVGAGI, per germline. V shed 3 bases and J shed 2 bases, with 8 bases lying between them. The CDR3 consists of 14 residues. CDR3: CASSYQGTGNTIYF. The CDR3 nucleotides are TGTGCCAGCAGTTATCAGGGGACTGGAAACACCATATATTTT.

V and J are TRBV5-1 and TRBJ2-2; D is perhaps TRBD1 (5 bases). V lost 5 bases and J 1 base, leaving 12 bases between the germline ends. CDR3 length equals 15 residues. Germline CDR1 SGHRS, CDR2 YFSETQ. The CDR3 coding sequence is TGCGCCAGCAGGTCCGAACAGGTGAACACCGGGGAGCTGTTTTTT. Its protein is CASRSEQVNTGELFF. Variable domain in full (rest from reference TRBV5-1 and TRBJ2-2): KAGVTQTPRYLIKTRGQQVTLSCSPISGHRSVSWYQQTPGQGLQFLFEYFSETQRNKGNFPGRFSGRQFSNSRSEMNVSTLELGDSALYLCASRSEQVNTGELFFGEGSRLTVL.

J is TRBJ2-3 and V is TRBV12-5; 7 bases align to TRBD1. V was clipped by 7 bases and J by 2 bases; unmatched bases: 3. Germline CDR1 and CDR2: LGHNT and FRNRAP. The CDR3 runs to 13 residues. CDR3 in amino acids: CASAGTATDTQYF. Here the CDR3 DNA reads TGTGCTAGTGCCGGGACAGCCACAGATACGCAGTATTTT. Variable domain in full (rest from reference TRBV12-5 and TRBJ2-3): DARVTQTPRHKVTEMGQEVTMRCQPILGHNTVFWYRQTMMQGLELLAYFRNRAPLDDSGMPKDRFSAEMPDATLATLKIQPSEPRDSAVYFCASAGTATDTQYFGPGTRLTVL.

The DNA for the CDR3 is TGTGCCAGTAGCGCCCTGTGGACTAGCAAAACCGGGGAGCTGTTTTTT. Amino acids: CASSALWTSKTGELFF. The J gene is TRBJ2-2, the V gene TRBV19; TRBD2 aligns across 8 bases. CDR1 is LNHDA and CDR2 is SQIVND in the germline V gene (reference sequence). This CDR3 region has 16 residues. V was pared by 6 bases and J by 5 bases, with 11 bases of the junction left unmatched.

The chain uses TRBV9 and TRBJ1-1, with D uncertain. The CDR3 is 16 amino acids. From germline, CDR1 is SGDLS and CDR2 YYNGEE. The V end lost 0 bases, the J end lost 0 bases, and 12 bases lay between the germline ends. The CDR3 DNA follows: TGTGCCAGCAGCGTAGAGGCAGGAATTATGAACACTGAAGCTTTCTTT. This sequence encodes CASSVEAGIMNTEAFF.

Sample share makes this clone medium-sized (0.01 to 0.1%). The chain is built from TRBV6-4 and TRBJ2-1; the match to TRBD1 covers 10 bases. The germline gives CDR1 MRHNA, CDR2 SNTAGT. The CDR3 contains 17 residues. The trim removed 3 bases at V and 6 bases at J, leaving 11 bases unmatched. The CDR3 DNA sequence: TGTGCCAGCAGTGATTCCCTACCGGGACAGGGGACCAATGAGCAGTTCTTC. Translation gives CASSDSLPGQGTNEQFF.

V and J are TRBV6-1 and TRBJ2-1, with D possibly TRBD2 on 6 matching bases. Germline lookup yields CDR1 MNHNS and CDR2 SASEGT. This CDR3 contains 17 residues. With 4 bases removed from V and 9 bases from J, the gap between germline ends came to 25 bases. This chain's CDR3 is CASSGTTGLLVNGEQFF. The CDR3 coding sequence is TGTGCCAGCAGTGGGACTACGGGGCTACTCGTTAACGGTGAGCAGTTCTTC.

In this sample, this clone turned up a few times. The J gene is TRBJ1-1, the V gene TRBV27, with 8 bases fitting TRBD1. J gave up 2 bases and V 4 bases, and 3 bases lay outside the gene matches. The CDR3 is 14 amino acids. Per the germline V gene, CDR1 is MNHEY and CDR2 is SMNVEV (reference sequence). The CDR3 here is CASSSGQANTEAFF. The CDR3 region has the DNA TGTGCCAGCAGTTCGGGACAGGCCAACACTGAAGCTTTCTTT.

This rearrangement joins TRBV5-1 to TRBJ2-7; TRBD2 matches at 11 bases. CDR1 is SGHRS and CDR2 is YFSETQ in the germline V gene. The V and J ends lost 4 bases and 0 bases, in that order; junction bases with no gene match: 9. This CDR3 is built from 17 residues. The CDR3 bases are TGCGCCAGCAGCGGATTCCCTAGCGGGGGGAGCTCCTACGAGCAGTACTTC. Its translation: CASSGFPSGGSSYEQYF.

CDR3 coding DNA: TGTGCCAGCAGTCCAGGAGGGACTGAGCAGTTCTTC. Its protein is CASSPGGTEQFF. V is TRBV6-5 and J is TRBJ2-1; tentative D call: TRBD2 (6 bases). CDR1 MNHEY and CDR2 SVGAGI come from the germline V gene. V was pared by 5 bases and J by 9 bases, with 11 bases between. The CDR3 length is 12 residues.

Worth noting for this clone: Possible read error: a much larger clone is one base away. Other DNA sequences from this sample encode an identical CDR3 as well. This chain links TRBV19 with TRBJ2-1, with 13 bases fitting TRBD2. Germline V gene lookup returns CDR1 LNHDA and CDR2 SQIVND (reference sequence). There are 15 residues in the CDR3. V dropped 4 bases and J dropped 8; count of bases not matched to a gene: 5. The DNA for the CDR3 is TGTGCCAGTAGTAGGACTAGCGGGAGTTTGGATGAGCAGTTCTTC. Its protein is CASSRTSGSLDEQFF.